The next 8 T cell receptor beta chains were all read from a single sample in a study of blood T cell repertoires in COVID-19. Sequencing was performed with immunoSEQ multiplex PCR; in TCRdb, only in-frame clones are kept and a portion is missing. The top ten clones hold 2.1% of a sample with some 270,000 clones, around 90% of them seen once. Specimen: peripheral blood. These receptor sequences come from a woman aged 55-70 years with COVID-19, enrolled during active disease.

In DNA form, the CDR3 reads TGTGCCAGTAGTGCGCAAGGGACAGGGGGAGGCTACGAGCAGTACTTC. It specifies CASSAQGTGGGYEQYF. The chain joins TRBV19 to TRBJ2-7, with TRBD1 matching 11 bases. V lost 5 bases and J lost 3; bases outside the gene matches: 9. The CDR3 is 16 residues long. Germline assignment: CDR1 LNHDA and CDR2 SQIVND (reference sequence). The whole variable domain, filled in from reference TRBV19 and TRBJ2-7, reads DGGITQSPKYLFRKEGQNVTLSCEQNLNHDAMYWYRQDPGQGLRLIYYSQIVNDFQKGDIAEGYSVSREKKESFPLTVTSAQKNPTAFYLCASSAQGTGGGYEQYFGPGTRLTVT.

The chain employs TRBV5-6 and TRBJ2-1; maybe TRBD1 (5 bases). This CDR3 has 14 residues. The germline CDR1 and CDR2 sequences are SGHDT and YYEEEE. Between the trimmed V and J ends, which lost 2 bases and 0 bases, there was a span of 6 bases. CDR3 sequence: CASSFDSSYNEQFF. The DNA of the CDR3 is TGTGCCAGCAGCTTCGACAGCTCCTACAATGAGCAGTTCTTC.

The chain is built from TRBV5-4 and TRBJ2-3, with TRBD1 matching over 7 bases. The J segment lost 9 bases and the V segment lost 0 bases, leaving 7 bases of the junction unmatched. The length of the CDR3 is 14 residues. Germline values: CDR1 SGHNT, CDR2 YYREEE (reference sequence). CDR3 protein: CASSLEGQTKTQYF. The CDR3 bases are TGTGCCAGCAGCTTGGAGGGACAGACTAAAACGCAGTATTTT.

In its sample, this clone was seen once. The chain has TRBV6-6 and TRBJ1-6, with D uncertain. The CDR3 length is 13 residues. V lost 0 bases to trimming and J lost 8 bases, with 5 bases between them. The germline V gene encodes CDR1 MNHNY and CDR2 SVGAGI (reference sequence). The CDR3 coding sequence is TGTGCCAGCAGTTACTCGCCAGATTCACCCCTCCACTTT. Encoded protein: CASSYSPDSPLHF.

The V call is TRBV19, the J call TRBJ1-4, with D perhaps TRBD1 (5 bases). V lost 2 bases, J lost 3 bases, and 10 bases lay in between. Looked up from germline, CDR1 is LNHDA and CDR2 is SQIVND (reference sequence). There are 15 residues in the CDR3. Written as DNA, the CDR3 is TGTGCCAGTAGTATAACGGGGGTAGCTAATGAAAAACTGTTTTTT. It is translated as CASSITGVANEKLFF.

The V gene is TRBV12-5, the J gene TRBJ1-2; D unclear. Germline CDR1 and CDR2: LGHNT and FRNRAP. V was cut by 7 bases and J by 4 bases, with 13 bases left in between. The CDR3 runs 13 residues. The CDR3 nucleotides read TGTGCTAGTGCCGTTACAGAGATCTATGGCTACACCTTC. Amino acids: CASAVTEIYGYTF.

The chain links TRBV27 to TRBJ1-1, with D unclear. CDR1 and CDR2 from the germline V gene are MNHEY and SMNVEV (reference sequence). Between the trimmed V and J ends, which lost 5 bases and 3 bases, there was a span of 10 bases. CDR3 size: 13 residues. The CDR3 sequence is CASSPSRDTEAFF. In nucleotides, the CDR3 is TGTGCCAGCAGTCCCAGTCGGGACACTGAAGCTTTCTTT.

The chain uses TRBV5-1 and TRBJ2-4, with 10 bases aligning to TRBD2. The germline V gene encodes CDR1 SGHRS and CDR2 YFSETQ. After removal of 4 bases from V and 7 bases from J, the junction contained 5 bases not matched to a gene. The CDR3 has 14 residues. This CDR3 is CASSPGTSENIQYF. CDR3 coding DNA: TGCGCCAGCAGCCCCGGGACTAGCGAGAACATTCAGTACTTC.